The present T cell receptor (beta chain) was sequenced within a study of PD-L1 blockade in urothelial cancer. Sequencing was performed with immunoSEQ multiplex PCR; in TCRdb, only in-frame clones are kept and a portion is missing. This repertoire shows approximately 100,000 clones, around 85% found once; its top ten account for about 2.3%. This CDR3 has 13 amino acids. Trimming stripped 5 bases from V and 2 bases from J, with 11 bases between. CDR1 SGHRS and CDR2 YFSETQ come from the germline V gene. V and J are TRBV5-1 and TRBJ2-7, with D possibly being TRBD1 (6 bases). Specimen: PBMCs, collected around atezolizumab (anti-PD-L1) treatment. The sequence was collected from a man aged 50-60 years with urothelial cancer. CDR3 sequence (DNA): TGCGCCAGCAGTGCGACAGGCCCCTACGAGCAGTACTTC. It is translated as CASSATGPYEQYF.